The clone carrying this T cell receptor beta chain was seen a single time. As yet, its antigen is unknown. Running of the assay took place at deep level. Every immunoSEQ plate was one replicate of a subset's evenly spread DNA. Using immunoSEQ multiplex PCR, the repertoire was profiled, and TCRdb retains in-frame clones only, with some absent. The table has approximately 470,000 clones, 81% seen once. These data originate in a study of shared clonotypes between healthy human individuals. Findings of the study overall: Donor clonotype sharing was expected to depend on sequencing depth.

Donors were healthy HIV-negative adults without recently reported acute infections or vaccinations. After removal of 3 bases from V and 11 bases from J, the junction contained 10 bases not matched to a gene. The CDR3 consists of 13 residues. The V gene's germline CDR1 is SGHTS and CDR2 YDEGEE. Material: PBMCs. The sequence was obtained from a woman aged 40-49 years in good health. Some clones in this sample may be carry-over from other donors' samples. The chain links TRBV5-8 to TRBJ2-5, with TRBD1 matching over 7 bases. The CDR3 spells CASSYGTAERQYF. CDR3 DNA sequence: TGTGCCAGCAGCTATGGGACAGCAGAGAGGCAGTACTTC.